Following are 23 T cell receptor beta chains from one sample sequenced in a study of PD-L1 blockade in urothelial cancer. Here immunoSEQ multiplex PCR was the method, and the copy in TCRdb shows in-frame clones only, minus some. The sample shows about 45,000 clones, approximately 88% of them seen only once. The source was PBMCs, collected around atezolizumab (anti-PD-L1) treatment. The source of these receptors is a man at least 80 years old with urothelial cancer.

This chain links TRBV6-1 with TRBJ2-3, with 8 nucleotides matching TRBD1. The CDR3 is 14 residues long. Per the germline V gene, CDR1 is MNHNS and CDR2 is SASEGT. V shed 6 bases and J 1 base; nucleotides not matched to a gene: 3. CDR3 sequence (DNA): TGTGCCAGCAGCATGGACAGGGGCACAGATACGCAGTATTTT. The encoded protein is CASSMDRGTDTQYF.

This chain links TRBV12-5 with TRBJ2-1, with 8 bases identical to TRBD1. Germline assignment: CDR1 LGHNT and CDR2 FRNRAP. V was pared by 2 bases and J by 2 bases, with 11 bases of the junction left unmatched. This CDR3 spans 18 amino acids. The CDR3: CASGLPPLSRGPYNEQFF. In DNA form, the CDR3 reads TGTGCTAGTGGTTTGCCCCCCTTGTCCAGGGGGCCCTACAATGAGCAGTTCTTC.

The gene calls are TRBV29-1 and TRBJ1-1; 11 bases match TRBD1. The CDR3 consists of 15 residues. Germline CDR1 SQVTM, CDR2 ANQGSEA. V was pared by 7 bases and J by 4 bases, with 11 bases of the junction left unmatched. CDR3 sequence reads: CSGRDRGFASTEAFF. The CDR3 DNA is TGCAGCGGCCGGGACAGGGGGTTTGCGAGCACTGAAGCTTTCTTT.

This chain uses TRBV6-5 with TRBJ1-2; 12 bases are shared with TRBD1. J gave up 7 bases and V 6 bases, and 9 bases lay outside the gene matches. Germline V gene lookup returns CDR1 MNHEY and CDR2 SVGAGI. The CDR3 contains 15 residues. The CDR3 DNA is TGTGCCAGCAGGCGTACCGGGACAGGGGGCTTTGGCTACACCTTC. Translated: CASRRTGTGGFGYTF.

CDR3 DNA sequence: TGCGCCAGCAGCAAAGTAGCGGGTGGTTACAATGAGCAGTTCTTC. It encodes CASSKVAGGYNEQFF. The J gene is TRBJ2-1, the V gene TRBV5-1; 7 bases line up with TRBD2. Germline V gene sequence: CDR1 SGHRS, CDR2 YFSETQ. Trimming at V came to 4 bases and at J to 4 bases, leaving 8 bases not matched to a gene. The CDR3 extends over 15 amino acids.

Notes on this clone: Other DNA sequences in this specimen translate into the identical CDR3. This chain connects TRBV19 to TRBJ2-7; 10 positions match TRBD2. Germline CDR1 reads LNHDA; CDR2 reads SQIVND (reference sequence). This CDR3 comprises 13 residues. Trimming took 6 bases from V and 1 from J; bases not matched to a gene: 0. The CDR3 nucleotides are TGTGCCAGTAGGACTAGCGGGTCCTACGAGCAGTACTTC. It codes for CASRTSGSYEQYF.

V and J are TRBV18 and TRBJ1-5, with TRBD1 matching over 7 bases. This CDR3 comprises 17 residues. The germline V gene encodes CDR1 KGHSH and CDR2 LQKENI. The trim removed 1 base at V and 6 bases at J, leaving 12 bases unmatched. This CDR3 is CASSPLGQAQLGQPQHF. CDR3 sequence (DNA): TGTGCCAGCTCACCACTCGGACAGGCACAATTAGGTCAGCCCCAGCATTTT.

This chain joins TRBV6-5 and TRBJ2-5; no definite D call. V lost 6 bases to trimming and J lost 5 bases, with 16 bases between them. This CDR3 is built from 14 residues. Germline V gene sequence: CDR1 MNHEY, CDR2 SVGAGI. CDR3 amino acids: CASRAAWQGETQYF. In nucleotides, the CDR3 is TGTGCCAGCAGGGCGGCATGGCAAGGCGAGACCCAGTACTTC.

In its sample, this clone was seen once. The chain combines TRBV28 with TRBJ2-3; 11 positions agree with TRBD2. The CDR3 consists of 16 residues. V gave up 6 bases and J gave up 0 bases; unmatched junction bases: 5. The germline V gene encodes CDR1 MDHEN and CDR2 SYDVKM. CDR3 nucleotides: TGTGCCAGCAGAACCCTAGCGGGAGGAAGCACAGATACGCAGTATTTT. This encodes CASRTLAGGSTDTQYF. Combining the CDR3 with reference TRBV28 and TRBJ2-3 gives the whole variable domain DVKVTQSSRYLVKRTGEKVFLECVQDMDHENMFWYRQDPGLGLRLIYFSYDVKMKEKGDIPEGYSVSREKKERFSLILESASTNQTSMYLCASRTLAGGSTDTQYFGPGTRLTVL.

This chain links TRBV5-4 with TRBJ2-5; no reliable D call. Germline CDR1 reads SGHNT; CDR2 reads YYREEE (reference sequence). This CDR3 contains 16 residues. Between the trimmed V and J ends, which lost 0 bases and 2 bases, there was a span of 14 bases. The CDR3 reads CASSLERSRSQETQYF. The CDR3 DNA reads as TGTGCCAGCAGCTTGGAGCGATCGCGGTCTCAAGAGACCCAGTACTTC.

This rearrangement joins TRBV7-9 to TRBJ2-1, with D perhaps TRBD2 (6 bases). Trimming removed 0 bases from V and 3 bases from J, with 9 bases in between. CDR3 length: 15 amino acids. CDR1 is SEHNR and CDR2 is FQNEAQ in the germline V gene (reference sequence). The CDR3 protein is CASSLAGTYYNEQFF. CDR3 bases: TGTGCCAGCAGCTTAGCCGGGACTTACTACAATGAGCAGTTCTTC.

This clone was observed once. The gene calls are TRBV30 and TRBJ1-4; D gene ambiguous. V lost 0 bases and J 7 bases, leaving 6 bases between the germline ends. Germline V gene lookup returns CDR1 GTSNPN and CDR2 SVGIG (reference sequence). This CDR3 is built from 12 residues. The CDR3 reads CAWSVQSEKLFF. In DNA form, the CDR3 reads TGTGCCTGGAGTGTACAAAGTGAAAAACTGTTTTTT.

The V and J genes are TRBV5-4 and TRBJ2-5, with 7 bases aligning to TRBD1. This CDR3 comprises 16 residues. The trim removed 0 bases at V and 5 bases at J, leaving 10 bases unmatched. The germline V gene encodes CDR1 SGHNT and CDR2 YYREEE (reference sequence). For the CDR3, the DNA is TGTGCCAGCAGCTTGGAGGCAGGGGGAGCTTGGGAGACCCAGTACTTC. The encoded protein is CASSLEAGGAWETQYF.

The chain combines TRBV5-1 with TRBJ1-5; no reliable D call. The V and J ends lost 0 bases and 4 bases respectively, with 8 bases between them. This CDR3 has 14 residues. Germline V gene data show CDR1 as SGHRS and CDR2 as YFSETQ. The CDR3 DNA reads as TGCGCCAGCAGCTTGGGAACGGGAAATCAGCCCCAGCATTTT. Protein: CASSLGTGNQPQHF.

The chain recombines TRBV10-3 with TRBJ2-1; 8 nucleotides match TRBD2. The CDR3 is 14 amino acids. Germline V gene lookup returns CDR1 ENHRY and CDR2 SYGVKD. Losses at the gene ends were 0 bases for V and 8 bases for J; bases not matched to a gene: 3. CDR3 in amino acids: CAISESASGYEQFF. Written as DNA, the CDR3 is TGTGCCATCAGTGAGTCGGCTAGCGGGTATGAGCAGTTCTTC.

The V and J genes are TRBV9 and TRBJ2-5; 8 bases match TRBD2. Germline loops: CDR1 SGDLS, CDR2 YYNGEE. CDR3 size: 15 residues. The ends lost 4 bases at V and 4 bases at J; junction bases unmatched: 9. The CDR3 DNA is TGTGCCAGCAGCCCCCAAGCGGGAGTGGGAGAGACCCAGTACTTC. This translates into CASSPQAGVGETQYF.

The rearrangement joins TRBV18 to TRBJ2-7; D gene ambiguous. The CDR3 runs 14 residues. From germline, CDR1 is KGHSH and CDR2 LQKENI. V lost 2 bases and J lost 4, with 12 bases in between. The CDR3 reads CASSPAQNSYEQYF. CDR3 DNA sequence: TGTGCCAGCTCACCAGCTCAGAACAGTTACGAGCAGTACTTC.

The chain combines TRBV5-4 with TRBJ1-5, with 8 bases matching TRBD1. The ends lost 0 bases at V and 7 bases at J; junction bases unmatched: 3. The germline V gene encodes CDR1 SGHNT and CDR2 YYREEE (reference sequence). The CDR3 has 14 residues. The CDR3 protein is CASSLDRGTQPQHF. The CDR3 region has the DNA TGTGCCAGCAGCTTGGACAGGGGGACGCAGCCCCAGCATTTT. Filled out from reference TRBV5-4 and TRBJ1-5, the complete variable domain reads ETGVTQSPTHLIKTRGQQVTLRCSSQSGHNTVSWYQQALGQGPQFIFQYYREEENGRGNFPPRFSGLQFPNYSSELNVNALELDDSALYLCASSLDRGTQPQHFGDGTRLSIL.

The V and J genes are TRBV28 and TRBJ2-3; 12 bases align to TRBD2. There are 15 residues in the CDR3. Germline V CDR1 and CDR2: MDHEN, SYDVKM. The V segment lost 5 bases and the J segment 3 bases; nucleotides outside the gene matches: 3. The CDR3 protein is CASSTSGRKTDTQYF. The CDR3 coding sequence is TGTGCCAGCAGTACTAGCGGGAGGAAAACAGATACGCAGTATTTT. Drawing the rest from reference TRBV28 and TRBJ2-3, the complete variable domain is DVKVTQSSRYLVKRTGEKVFLECVQDMDHENMFWYRQDPGLGLRLIYFSYDVKMKEKGDIPEGYSVSREKKERFSLILESASTNQTSMYLCASSTSGRKTDTQYFGPGTRLTVL.

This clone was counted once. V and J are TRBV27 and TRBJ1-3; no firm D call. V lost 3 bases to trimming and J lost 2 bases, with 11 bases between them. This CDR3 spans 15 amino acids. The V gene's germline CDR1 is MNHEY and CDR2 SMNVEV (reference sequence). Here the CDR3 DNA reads TGTGCCAGCAGTTTGAGGGCAGGTACTGGAAACACCATATATTTT. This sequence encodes CASSLRAGTGNTIYF.

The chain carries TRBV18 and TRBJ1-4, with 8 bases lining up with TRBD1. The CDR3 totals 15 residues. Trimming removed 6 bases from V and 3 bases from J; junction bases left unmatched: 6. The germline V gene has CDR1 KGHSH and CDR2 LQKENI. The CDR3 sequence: CASSPQGASNEKLFF. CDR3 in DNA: TGTGCCAGCTCCCCGCAGGGGGCGTCTAATGAAAAACTGTTTTTT.

Here the CDR3 reads CASSPTSANSYEQYF. For the CDR3, the DNA is TGTGCCAGCAGTCCTACTAGCGCCAACTCCTACGAGCAGTACTTC. The chain couples TRBV28 to TRBJ2-7; 7 nucleotides agree with TRBD2. The junction had 7 bases not matched to a gene; V was cut back by 5 bases and J by 0 bases. The CDR3 extends over 15 amino acids. The germline gives CDR1 MDHEN, CDR2 SYDVKM.

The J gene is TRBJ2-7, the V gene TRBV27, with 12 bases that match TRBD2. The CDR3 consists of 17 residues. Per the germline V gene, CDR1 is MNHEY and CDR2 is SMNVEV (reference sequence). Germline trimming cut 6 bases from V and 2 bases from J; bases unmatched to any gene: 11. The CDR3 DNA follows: TGTGCCAGCAGGCCACAACGACGGACTAGCGGGGCCTACGAGCAGTACTTC. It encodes CASRPQRRTSGAYEQYF.